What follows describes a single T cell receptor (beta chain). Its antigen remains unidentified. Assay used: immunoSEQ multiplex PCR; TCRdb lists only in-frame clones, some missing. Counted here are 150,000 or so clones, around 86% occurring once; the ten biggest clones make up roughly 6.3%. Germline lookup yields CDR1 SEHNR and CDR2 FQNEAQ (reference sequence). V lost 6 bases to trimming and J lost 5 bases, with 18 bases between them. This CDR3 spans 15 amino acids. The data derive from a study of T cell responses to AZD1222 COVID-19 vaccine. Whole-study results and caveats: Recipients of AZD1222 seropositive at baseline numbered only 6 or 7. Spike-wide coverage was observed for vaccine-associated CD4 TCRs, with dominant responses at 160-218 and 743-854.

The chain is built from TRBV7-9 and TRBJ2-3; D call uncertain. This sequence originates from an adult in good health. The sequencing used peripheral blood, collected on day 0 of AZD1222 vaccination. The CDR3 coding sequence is TGTGCCAGCAGTTGGACCGGCTCGGCTGGAGATACGCAGTATTTT. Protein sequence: CASSWTGSAGDTQYF.